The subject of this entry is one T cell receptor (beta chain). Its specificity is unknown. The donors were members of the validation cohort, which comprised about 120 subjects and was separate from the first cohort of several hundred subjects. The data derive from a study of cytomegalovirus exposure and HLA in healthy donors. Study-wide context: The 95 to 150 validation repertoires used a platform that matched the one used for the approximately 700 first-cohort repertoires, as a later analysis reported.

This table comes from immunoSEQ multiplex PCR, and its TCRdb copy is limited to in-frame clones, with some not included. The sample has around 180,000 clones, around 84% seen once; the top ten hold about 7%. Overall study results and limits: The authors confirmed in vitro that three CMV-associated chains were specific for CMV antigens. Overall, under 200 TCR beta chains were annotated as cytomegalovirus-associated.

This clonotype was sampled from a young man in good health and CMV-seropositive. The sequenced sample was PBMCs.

The CDR3 region has the DNA TGTGCCTGGGTACCGGGACAGGGCAAAGGGGCTAATTCCTACGAGCAGTACTTC. Encoded protein: CAWVPGQGKGANSYEQYF. V gene TRBV30 combines with J gene TRBJ2-7; TRBD1 agrees at 9 bases. Looked up from germline, CDR1 is GTSNPN and CDR2 is SVGIG (reference sequence). This CDR3 comprises 18 residues. V shed 5 bases and J 1 base; nucleotides not matched to a gene: 18.